This T cell receptor beta chain emerged from a study of T cells in Graves' hyperthyroidism and ophthalmopathy. Researchers took RNA transcripts and amplified the TCR beta CDR3 regions from them. During a first-round RT-PCR of the TCR CDR3, the HTBI primer set was used. MiXCR, applied by TCRdb to the multiplex PCR reads, yields one record per CDR3 protein. The table has a few hundred thousand distinct CDR3 sequences, 35% to 50% seen once. This CDR3 region has 13 residues. Germline CDR1 is WNHNN and CDR2 is SYGVQD (reference sequence). V was pared by 3 bases and J by 11 bases, with 14 bases between. Uncontrolled infection, other autoimmune disease, pregnancy and lactation each barred patients from inclusion. For the diagnoses, clinical symptoms, serum thyroxine and TRAb, thyroid ultrasound and orbital computed tomography were used.

The sequenced material came from peripheral blood or thyroid tissue (not recorded which). The TCR sequence derives from an adult woman with Graves' disease, either hyperthyroidism or ophthalmopathy (not recorded which). The rearrangement uses TRBV10-1 and TRBJ2-1; perhaps TRBD2 as D (6 bases). The CDR3 loop is CASSDPAGNQQFF. CDR3 in DNA: TGCGCCAGCAGTGACCCGGCGGGGAATCAGCAGTTCTTC.